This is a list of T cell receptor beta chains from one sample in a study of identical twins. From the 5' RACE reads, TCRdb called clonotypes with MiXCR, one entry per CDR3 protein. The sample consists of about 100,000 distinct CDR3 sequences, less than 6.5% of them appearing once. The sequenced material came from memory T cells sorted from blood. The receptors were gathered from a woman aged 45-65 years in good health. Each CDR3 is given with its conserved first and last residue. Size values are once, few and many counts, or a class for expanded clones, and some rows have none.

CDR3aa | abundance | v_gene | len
CAISDGTEAYEQYF | many | TRBV10-3 | 14
CSVEGQMLYGYTF | NA | TRBV29-1 | 13
CASSQLGGSQETQYF | NA | TRBV3-1 | 15
CASSPLSDANEKLFF | few | TRBV7-8 | 15
CACFLTANYGYTF | few | TRBV2 | 13
CAISPGTSGDTQYF | many | TRBV10-3 | 14
CASSFRTSGNNNEQFF | many | TRBV6-5 | 16
CASGASGSSYNEQFF | many | TRBV9 | 15
CASDSIYEQYF | many | TRBV5-1 | 11
CASSHQGAGETQYF | NA | TRBV6-5 | 14
CASTPEGRRSTDTQYF | NA | TRBV27 | 16
CANSDRNEQFF | many | TRBV23-1 | 11
CATPDRNRGETQYF | NA | TRBV19 | 14
CSVRGGSYNEQFF | many | TRBV29-1 | 13